A single sample gave rise to the 9 T cell receptor beta chains below, sequenced in a study of Tregs in tolerant kidney transplant recipients (dated by TCRdb to about 2019). Libraries came from the immunoSEQ multiplex PCR assay. The table was pulled from immuneACCESS by TCRdb, which kept in-frame rearrangements only. Such tables lose some clones; where checked, under half of the loss comes from unresolved V genes, and the rest has no known cause. A total of tens of thousands of clones appear in this sample, 95% to 98% of them only once. 0.34% of the sample is taken by the ten largest. What the time point label conveys for this sample: blood sample drawn before combined kidney and bone marrow transplant. The sample was Tregs from blood, taken before the transplant. Source of these receptors: a human donor who received a combined kidney and bone marrow transplant.

The chain is built from TRBV30 and TRBJ2-2; TRBD1 is a possible D gene (6 bases). The CDR3 spans 13 residues. Germline CDR1 GTSNPN, CDR2 SVGIG (reference sequence). V dropped 5 bases and J dropped 6 bases, with 13 bases sitting between them. CDR3 in DNA: TGTGCCTGGGGTGACAGGCCCGCCGGGGAGCTGTTTTTT. As protein: CAWGDRPAGELFF.

The chain uses TRBV9 and TRBJ2-1; 8 bases line up with TRBD2. Per the germline V gene, CDR1 is SGDLS and CDR2 is YYNGEE. The CDR3 consists of 18 residues. The trim removed 5 bases at V and 5 bases at J, leaving 18 bases unmatched. CDR3 coding DNA: TGTGCCAGCAGTGCACACCAAAGCCGGGGGGGACGAAACAATGAGCAGTTCTTC. It is translated as CASSAHQSRGGRNNEQFF.

The chain joins TRBV5-1 to TRBJ2-1, with D perhaps TRBD2 (7 bases). V was trimmed by 0 bases and J by 0 bases, leaving 13 bases between them. CDR1 is SGHRS, CDR2 YFSETQ, per germline. The CDR3 runs 17 residues. CDR3 loop: CASSLVGGAGSYNEQFF. CDR3 coding DNA: TGCGCCAGCAGCTTGGTTGGGGGGGCGGGCTCCTACAATGAGCAGTTCTTC. The complete variable domain, with remaining parts taken from reference TRBV5-1 and TRBJ2-1, reads KAGVTQTPRYLIKTRGQQVTLSCSPISGHRSVSWYQQTPGQGLQFLFEYFSETQRNKGNFPGRFSGRQFSNSRSEMNVSTLELGDSALYLCASSLVGGAGSYNEQFFGPGTRLTVL.

The rearrangement joins TRBV29-1 to TRBJ1-2; the D is unclear. V was shortened by 8 bases and J by 3 bases, with 16 bases between the two germline ends. The germline V gene encodes CDR1 SQVTM and CDR2 ANQGSEA. The CDR3 contains 13 residues. The DNA of the CDR3 is TGCAGCTCCTGGTCCCGATCGGACTATGGCTACACCTTC. Its translation is CSSWSRSDYGYTF.

CDR3 region: CATSKRTGGPETQYF. The CDR3, as DNA: TGTGCCACCTCAAAACGGACAGGGGGCCCAGAGACCCAGTACTTC. The chain combines TRBV7-8 with TRBJ2-5; 11 positions agree with TRBD1. CDR1 is SGHVS and CDR2 is FQNEAQ in the germline V gene. This CDR3 contains 15 residues. V shed 10 bases and J 4 bases; nucleotides not matched to a gene: 11.

The chain carries TRBV15 and TRBJ2-7, with D maybe TRBD2 (7 bases). The CDR3 is made up of 18 amino acids. Trimming pared 1 base from V and 5 bases from J, leaving 24 bases between. Germline CDR1 LNHNV, CDR2 YYDKDF (reference sequence). The CDR3 sequence is CATSRAPIGGEQPNEQYF. CDR3 sequence (DNA): TGTGCCACCAGCAGAGCCCCTATAGGGGGGGAACAACCCAACGAGCAGTACTTC.

This sequence joins TRBV30 and TRBJ2-5; D not certain. The V gene's germline CDR1 is GTSNPN and CDR2 SVGIG (reference sequence). Trimming cost V 5 bases and J 5 bases, with 9 bases left between them. The CDR3 consists of 11 residues. CDR3 sequence (DNA): TGTGCCTGGGGGCCGATGGAGACCCAGTACTTC. Translating it yields CAWGPMETQYF.

The rearrangement links TRBV6-4 to TRBJ2-1; 9 nucleotides align to TRBD2. CDR1 and CDR2 from the germline V gene are MRHNA and SNTAGT. After removal of 6 bases from V and 3 bases from J, the junction contained 12 bases not matched to a gene. The CDR3 is 17 amino acids. As DNA, the CDR3 is TGTGCCAGCAGCCGAAAGTTCTCTAGCGGGGACTACAATGAGCAGTTCTTC. It specifies CASSRKFSSGDYNEQFF.

The V call is TRBV19, the J call TRBJ2-1; 7 bases are shared with TRBD1. The CDR3 is made up of 15 amino acids. Germline trimming cut 1 base from V and 2 bases from J; bases unmatched to any gene: 2. The germline gives CDR1 LNHDA, CDR2 SQIVND (reference sequence). The CDR3 sequence is CASSIVGTAYNEQFF. The CDR3 DNA sequence: TGTGCCAGTAGTATAGTTGGGACAGCCTACAATGAGCAGTTCTTC.